The entry that follows covers one T cell receptor beta chain sequence. Its antigen remains unknown. These data are taken from a study of cytomegalovirus exposure and HLA in healthy donors. Study-wide results and limits: Common viral pathogens (according to a later analysis) appeared linked to several of the most significant clusters. A later analysis found most CMV-associated TCR beta chains apparently HLA-restricted.

In the PCR, 60 Vbeta and 13 Jbeta primers were used. The table came from immunoSEQ multiplex PCR; TCRdb's copy has only in-frame clones and leaves some out. The data hold 150,000 to 200,000 clones, with 70% to 80% observed a single time. The CDR3 runs 14 residues. V shed 5 bases and J 6 bases; nucleotides not matched to a gene: 6. CDR1 and CDR2 from the germline V gene are KGHSH and LQKENI. The specimen sequenced was PBMCs. The rearrangement uses TRBV18 and TRBJ2-1, with 8 bases matching TRBD2. The receptor was isolated from a woman in her forties or fifties in good health and CMV-seronegative. CDR3 sequence: CASSGSSGVNEQFF. The CDR3 DNA reads TGTGCCAGCTCAGGGAGTAGCGGGGTCAATGAGCAGTTCTTC.